These 2 T cell receptor beta chains were sequenced from one sample in a study of shared clonotypes between healthy human individuals. The protocol was immunoSEQ multiplex PCR, while the TCRdb copy is restricted to in-frame clones and leaves out a portion. The sample yields about 1.4 million clones, around 97% seen once. Sequencing input: naive CD4+ T cells sorted from blood. As for subset: CD45RA+ positively selected. The receptors come from a man aged 25 to 45 in good health.

The V gene is TRBV5-1, the J gene TRBJ2-7; perhaps D is TRBD1 or TRBD2 (5 bases each). The germline V gene encodes CDR1 SGHRS and CDR2 YFSETQ. The CDR3 loop spans 13 amino acids. Trimming took 4 bases from V and 5 from J, leaving 13 bases between them. The CDR3 sequence: CASSRDVADEQYF. As DNA, the CDR3 is TGCGCCAGCAGCCGGGACGTTGCGGACGAGCAGTACTTC. Supplemented by reference TRBV5-1 and TRBJ2-7, the full variable domain reads KAGVTQTPRYLIKTRGQQVTLSCSPISGHRSVSWYQQTPGQGLQFLFEYFSETQRNKGNFPGRFSGRQFSNSRSEMNVSTLELGDSALYLCASSRDVADEQYFGPGTRLTVT.

The chain couples TRBV5-1 to TRBJ2-3, with D uncertain. Germline V gives CDR1 SGHRS, CDR2 YFSETQ. Trimming left V 0 bases short and J 2 bases short, with 7 bases between. The CDR3 is 14 amino acids. CDR3 in DNA: TGCGCCAGCAGCTTGGAGACACTCACAGATACGCAGTATTTT. It translates to CASSLETLTDTQYF.